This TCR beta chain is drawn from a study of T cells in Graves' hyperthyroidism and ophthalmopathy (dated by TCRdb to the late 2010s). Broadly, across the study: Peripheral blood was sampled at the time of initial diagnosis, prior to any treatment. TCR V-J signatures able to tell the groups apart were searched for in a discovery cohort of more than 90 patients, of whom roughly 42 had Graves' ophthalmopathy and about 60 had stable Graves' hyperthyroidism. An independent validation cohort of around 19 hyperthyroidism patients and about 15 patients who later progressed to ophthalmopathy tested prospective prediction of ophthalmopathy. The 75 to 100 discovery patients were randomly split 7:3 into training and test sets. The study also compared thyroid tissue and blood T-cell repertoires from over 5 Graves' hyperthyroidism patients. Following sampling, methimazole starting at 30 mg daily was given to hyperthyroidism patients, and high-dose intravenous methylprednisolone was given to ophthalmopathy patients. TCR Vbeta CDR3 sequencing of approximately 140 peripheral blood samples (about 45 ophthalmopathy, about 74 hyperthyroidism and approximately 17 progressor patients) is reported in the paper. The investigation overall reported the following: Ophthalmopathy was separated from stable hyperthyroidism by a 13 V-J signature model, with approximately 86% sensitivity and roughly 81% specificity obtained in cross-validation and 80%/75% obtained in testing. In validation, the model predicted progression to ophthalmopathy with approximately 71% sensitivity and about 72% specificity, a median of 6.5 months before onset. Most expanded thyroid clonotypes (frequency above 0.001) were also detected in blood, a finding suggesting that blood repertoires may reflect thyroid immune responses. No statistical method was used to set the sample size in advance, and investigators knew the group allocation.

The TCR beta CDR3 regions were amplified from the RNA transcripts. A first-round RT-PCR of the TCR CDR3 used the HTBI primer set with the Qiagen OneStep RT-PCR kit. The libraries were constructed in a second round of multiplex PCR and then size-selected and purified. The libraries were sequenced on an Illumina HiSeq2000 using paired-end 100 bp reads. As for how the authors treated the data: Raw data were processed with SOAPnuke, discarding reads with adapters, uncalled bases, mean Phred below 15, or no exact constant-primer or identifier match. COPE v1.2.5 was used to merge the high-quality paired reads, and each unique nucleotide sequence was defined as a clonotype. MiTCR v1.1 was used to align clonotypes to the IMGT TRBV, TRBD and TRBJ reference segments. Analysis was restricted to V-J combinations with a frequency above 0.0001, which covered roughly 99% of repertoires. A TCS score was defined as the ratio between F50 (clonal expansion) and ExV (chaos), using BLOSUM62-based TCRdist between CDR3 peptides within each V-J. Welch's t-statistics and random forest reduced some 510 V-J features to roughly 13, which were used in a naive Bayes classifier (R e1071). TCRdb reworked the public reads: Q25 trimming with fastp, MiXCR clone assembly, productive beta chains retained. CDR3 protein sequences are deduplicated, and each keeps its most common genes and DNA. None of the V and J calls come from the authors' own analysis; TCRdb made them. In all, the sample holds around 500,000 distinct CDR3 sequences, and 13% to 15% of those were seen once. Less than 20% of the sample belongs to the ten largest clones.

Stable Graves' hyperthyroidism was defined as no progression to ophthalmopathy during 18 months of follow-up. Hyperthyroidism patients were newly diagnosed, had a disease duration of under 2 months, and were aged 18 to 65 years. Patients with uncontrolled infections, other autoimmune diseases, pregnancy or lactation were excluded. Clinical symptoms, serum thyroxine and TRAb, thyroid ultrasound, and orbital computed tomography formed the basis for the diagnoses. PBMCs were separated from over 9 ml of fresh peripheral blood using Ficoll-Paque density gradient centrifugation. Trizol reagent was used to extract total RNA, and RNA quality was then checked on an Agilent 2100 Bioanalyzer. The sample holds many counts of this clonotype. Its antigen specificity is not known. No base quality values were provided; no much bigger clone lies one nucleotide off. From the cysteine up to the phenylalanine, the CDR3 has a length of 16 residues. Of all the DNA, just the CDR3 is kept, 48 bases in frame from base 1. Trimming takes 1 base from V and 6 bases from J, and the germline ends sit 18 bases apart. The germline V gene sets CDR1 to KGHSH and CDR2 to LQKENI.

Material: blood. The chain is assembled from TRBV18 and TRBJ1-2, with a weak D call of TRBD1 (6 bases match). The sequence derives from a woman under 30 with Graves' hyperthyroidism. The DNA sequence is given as TGTGCCAGCTCACCACGGGGGGGGCAGGACGGAGATGGCTACACCTTC. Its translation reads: CASSPRGGQDGDGYTF.